This T cell receptor beta chain came from a study of blood T cell repertoires in COVID-19. At the level of the study: The United States, Italy and Spain supplied acute and convalescent COVID-19 samples. The cDNA or gDNA used as material had been derived from T cells, B-cell-depleted T cells, or PBMCs.

As processed by the authors: Reference gene primer amplification in the assay estimated nucleated cell counts. The data were produced by immunoSEQ multiplex PCR, yet TCRdb's version contains in-frame clones alone and is incomplete. The V and J calls and clone size are taken from that table; D and trimming were inferred from the DNA. The sample lists fewer than 350,000 clones, approximately 86% occurring once. Patients in Seattle were enrolled during active infection, then followed longitudinally. Germline CDR1 and CDR2: MDHEN and SYDVKM. This CDR3 spans 14 amino acids. Trimming cost V 6 bases and J 4 bases; bases outside gene matches: 7.

The J gene is TRBJ1-2, the V gene TRBV28, with TRBD1 matching 8 bases. Sequenced input: peripheral blood. This clonotype was sampled from an older woman with COVID-19, enrolled during active disease. The CDR3 region has the DNA TGTGCCAGCAGGACTTCAGGGGGCGCCTATGGCTACACCTTC. This translates into CASRTSGGAYGYTF.